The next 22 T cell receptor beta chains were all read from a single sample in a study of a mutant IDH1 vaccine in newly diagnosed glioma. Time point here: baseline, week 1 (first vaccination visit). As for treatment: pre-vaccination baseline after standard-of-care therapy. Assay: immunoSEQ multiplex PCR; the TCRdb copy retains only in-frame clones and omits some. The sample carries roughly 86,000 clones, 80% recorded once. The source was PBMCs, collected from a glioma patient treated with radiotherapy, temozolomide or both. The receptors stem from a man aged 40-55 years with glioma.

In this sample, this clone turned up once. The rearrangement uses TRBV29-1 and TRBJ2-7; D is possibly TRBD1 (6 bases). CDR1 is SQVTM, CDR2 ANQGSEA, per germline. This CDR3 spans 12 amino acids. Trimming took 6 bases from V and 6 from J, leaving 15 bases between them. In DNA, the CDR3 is TGCAGCGTGTGCAGGGGTTCGTCCGAGCAGTACTTC. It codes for CSVCRGSSEQYF.

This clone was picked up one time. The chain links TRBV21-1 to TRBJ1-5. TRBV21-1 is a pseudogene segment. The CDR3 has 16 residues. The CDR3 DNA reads TGTGCCAGCAGCAAATCCGGGGGCGTGGGCAATCAGCCCCAGCATTTT. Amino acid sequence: CASSKSGGVGNQPQHF.

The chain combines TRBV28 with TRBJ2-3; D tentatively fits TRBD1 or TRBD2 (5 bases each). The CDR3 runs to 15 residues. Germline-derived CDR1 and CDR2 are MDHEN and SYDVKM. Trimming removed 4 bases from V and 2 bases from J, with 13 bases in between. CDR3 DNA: TGTGCCAGCAGTTACCGGGACCGATACACAGATACGCAGTATTTT. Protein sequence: CASSYRDRYTDTQYF.

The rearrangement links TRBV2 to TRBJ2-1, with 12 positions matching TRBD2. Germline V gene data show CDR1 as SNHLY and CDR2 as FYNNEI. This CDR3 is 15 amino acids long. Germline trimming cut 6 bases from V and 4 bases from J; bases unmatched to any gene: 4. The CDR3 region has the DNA TGTGCCAGCAGGGGGACTAGCGGGTCGTACAATGAGCAGTTCTTC. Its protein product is CASRGTSGSYNEQFF.

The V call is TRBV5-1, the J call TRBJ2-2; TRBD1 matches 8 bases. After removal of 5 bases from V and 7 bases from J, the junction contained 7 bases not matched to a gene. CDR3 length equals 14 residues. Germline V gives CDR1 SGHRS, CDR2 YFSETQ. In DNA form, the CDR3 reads TGCGCCAGCAGTCCGGACAGGGTAGGCGGGGAGCTGTTTTTT. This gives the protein CASSPDRVGGELFF.

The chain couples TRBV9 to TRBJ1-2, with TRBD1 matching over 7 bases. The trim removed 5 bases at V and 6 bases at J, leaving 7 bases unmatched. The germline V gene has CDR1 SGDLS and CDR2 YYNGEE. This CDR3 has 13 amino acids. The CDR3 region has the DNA TGTGCCAGCAGATCTACAGGGGAGAATGGCTACACCTTC. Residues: CASRSTGENGYTF.

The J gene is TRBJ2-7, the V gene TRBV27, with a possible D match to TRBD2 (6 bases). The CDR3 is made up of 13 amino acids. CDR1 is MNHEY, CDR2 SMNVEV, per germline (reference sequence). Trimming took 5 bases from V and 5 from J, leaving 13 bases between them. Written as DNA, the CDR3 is TGTGCCAGCAGTCCCCGCCCGGGGGACGAGCAGTACTTC. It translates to CASSPRPGDEQYF.

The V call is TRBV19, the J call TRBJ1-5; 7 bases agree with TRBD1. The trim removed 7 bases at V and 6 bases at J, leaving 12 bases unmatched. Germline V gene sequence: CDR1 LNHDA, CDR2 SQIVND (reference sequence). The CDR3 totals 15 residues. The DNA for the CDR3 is TGTGCCAGTACCTCCTGGCAGGGGGTTGCTCAGCCCCAGCATTTT. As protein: CASTSWQGVAQPQHF.

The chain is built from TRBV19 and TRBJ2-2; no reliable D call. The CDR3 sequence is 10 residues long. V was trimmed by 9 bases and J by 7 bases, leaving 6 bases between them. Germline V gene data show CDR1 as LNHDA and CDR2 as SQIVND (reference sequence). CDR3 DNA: TGTGCCAGGGAAGACGGGGAGCTGTTTTTT. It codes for CAREDGELFF.

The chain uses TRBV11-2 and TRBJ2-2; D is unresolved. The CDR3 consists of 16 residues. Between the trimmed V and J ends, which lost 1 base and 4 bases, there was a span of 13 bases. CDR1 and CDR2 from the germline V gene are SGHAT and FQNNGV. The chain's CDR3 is CASSLGPIPGTGELFF. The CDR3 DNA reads TGTGCCAGCAGCTTAGGTCCCATCCCCGGCACCGGGGAGCTGTTTTTT.

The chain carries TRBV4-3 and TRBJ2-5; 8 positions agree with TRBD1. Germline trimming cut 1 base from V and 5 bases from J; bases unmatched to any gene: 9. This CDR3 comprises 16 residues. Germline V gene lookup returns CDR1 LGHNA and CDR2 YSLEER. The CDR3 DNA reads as TGCGCCAGCAGCCAAGCTCTCGACAGGGGAAAGGAGACCCAGTACTTC. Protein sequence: CASSQALDRGKETQYF.

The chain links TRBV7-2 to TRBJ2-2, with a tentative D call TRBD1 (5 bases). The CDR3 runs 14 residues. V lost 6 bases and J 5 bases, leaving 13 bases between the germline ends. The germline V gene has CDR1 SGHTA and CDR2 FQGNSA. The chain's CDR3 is CASSLKQGTGELFF. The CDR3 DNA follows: TGTGCCAGCAGTTTGAAGCAGGGTACCGGGGAGCTGTTTTTT.

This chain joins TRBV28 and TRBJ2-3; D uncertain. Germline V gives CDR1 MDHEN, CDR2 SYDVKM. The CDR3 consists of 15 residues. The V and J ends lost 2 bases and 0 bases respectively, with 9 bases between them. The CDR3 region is CASSLPAFSTDTQYF. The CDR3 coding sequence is TGTGCCAGCAGTTTACCGGCCTTTAGCACAGATACGCAGTATTTT. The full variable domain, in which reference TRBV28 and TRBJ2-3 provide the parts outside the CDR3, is DVKVTQSSRYLVKRTGEKVFLECVQDMDHENMFWYRQDPGLGLRLIYFSYDVKMKEKGDIPEGYSVSREKKERFSLILESASTNQTSMYLCASSLPAFSTDTQYFGPGTRLTVL.

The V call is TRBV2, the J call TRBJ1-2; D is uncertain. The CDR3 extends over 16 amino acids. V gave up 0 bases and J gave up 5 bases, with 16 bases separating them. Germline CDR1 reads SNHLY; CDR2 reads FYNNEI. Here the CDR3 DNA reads TGTGCCAGCAGTGAAGCGCTCGCAGCCCCAGTTTATGGCTACACCTTC. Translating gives CASSEALAAPVYGYTF.

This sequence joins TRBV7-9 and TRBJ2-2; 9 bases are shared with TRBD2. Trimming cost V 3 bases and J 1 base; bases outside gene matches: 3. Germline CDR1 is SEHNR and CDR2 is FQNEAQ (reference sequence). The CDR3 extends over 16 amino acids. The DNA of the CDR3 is TGTGCCAGCAGCTTCACTAGCGGGTTGAACACCGGGGAGCTGTTTTTT. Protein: CASSFTSGLNTGELFF.

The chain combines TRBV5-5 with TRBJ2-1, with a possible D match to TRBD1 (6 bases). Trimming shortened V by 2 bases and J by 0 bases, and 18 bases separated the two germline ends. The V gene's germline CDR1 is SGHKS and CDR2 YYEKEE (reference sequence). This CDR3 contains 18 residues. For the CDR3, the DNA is TGTGCCAGCAGCTTCCCGGGCCCGGGACACCACTCCTACAATGAGCAGTTCTTC. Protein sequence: CASSFPGPGHHSYNEQFF. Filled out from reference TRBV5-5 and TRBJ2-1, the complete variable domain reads DAGVTQSPTHLIKTRGQQVTLRCSPISGHKSVSWYQQVLGQGPQFIFQYYEKEERGRGNFPDRFSARQFPNYSSELNVNALLLGDSALYLCASSFPGPGHHSYNEQFFGPGTRLTVL.

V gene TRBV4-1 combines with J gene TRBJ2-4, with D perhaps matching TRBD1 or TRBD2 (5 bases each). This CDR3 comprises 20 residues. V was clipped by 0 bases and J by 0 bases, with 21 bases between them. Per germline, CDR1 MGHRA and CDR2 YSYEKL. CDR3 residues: CASSQDPPSGQRLAKNIQYF. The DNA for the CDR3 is TGCGCCAGCAGCCAAGATCCGCCGAGCGGACAACGGCTAGCCAAAAACATTCAGTACTTC.

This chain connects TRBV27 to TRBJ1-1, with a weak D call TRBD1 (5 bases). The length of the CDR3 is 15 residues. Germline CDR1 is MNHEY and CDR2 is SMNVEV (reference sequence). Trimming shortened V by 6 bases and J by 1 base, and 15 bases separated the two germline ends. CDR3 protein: CASSGWGDRNTEAFF. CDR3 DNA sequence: TGTGCCAGCAGCGGATGGGGGGACCGGAACACTGAAGCTTTCTTT.

CDR3 DNA sequence: TGTGCCAGCAGCTTGGCTATCAGCAACTATGGCTACACCTTC. This sequence encodes CASSLAISNYGYTF. The chain employs TRBV5-4 and TRBJ1-2, with unresolved D. CDR1 SGHNT and CDR2 YYREEE come from the germline V gene (reference sequence). This CDR3 is built from 14 residues. V was cut by 0 bases and J by 2 bases, with 8 bases left in between.

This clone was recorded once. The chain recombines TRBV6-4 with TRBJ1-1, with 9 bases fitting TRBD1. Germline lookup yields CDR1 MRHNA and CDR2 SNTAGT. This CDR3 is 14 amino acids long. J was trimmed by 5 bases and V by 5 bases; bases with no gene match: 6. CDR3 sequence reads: CASSITGGATEAFF. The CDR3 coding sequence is TGTGCCAGCAGTATTACAGGGGGCGCGACTGAAGCTTTCTTT.

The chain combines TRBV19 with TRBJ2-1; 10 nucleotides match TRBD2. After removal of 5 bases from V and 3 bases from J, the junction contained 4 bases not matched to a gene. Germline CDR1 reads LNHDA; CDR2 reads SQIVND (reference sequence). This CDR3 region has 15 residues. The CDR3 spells CASSGGLADYNEQFF. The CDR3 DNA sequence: TGTGCCAGTAGTGGAGGACTAGCGGACTACAATGAGCAGTTCTTC.

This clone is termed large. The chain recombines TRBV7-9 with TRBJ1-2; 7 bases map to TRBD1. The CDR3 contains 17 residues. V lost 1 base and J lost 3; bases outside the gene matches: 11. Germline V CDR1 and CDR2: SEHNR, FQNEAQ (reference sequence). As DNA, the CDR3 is TGTGCCAGCAGCTTAGTTGGATCCGGGACAGCTTACTATGGCTACACCTTC. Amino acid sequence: CASSLVGSGTAYYGYTF.